The entry below describes one TCR beta chain. CDR3 length equals 14 residues. Germline V gene lookup returns CDR1 SEHNR and CDR2 FQNEAQ (reference sequence). The V end lost 8 bases, the J end lost 0 bases, and 12 bases lay between the germline ends. Source study methods: Amplifying reference gene primers gave estimates of nucleated cell counts. TCRdb's copy holds only in-frame clones and misses some; the assay was immunoSEQ multiplex PCR. Clonal size and the V and J genes are those of that table, whereas D and trimming came from the DNA. The sample contains some 120,000 clones, about nine tenths of which appear only once. This entry belongs to a study of blood T cell repertoires in COVID-19. As for the study in general: From T cells, B-cell-depleted T cells, or PBMCs came the material, which was cDNA or gDNA.

The sequence came from a man in his forties or fifties with active COVID-19. The chain links TRBV7-9 to TRBJ2-3; maybe TRBD2 (6 bases). Sample: peripheral blood. The CDR3 DNA sequence: TGTGCCAGCCGGAGGGATACTAGCACAGATACGCAGTATTTT. This sequence encodes CASRRDTSTDTQYF.